This TCR beta chain was observed in a study of blood T cell repertoires in COVID-19. Study in general: From T cells, B-cell-depleted T cells, or PBMCs came the material, which was cDNA or gDNA.

Under the authors' procedure: Scientists estimated how many nucleated cells there were by amplifying reference gene primers. TCRdb's table, derived via immunoSEQ multiplex PCR, lists solely in-frame clones and lacks some. V and J calls and clone size are as listed in that table; D and trimming were resolved from the DNA. This sample carries under 300,000 clones, about 86% of them seen once, and the ten largest clones take roughly 3.6%. This clone was observed many times. Germline lookup yields CDR1 SGDLS and CDR2 YYNGEE. There are 15 residues in the CDR3. V shed 6 bases and J 0 bases; nucleotides not matched to a gene: 6. Participants were aged about 18 to 100 years from roughly 25 US areas. All recovered Cohort 3 donors got two negative PCRs, got clearance, or saw symptom resolution.

The sample comprised PBMCs or T cells enriched from blood (not recorded which). This receptor was taken from a middle-aged man who had recovered from COVID-19. The chain uses TRBV9 and TRBJ2-1, with TRBD2 matching over 7 bases. For the CDR3, the DNA is TGTGCCAGCACTGCGGGAGCTACCTCCTACAATGAGCAGTTCTTC. Protein: CASTAGATSYNEQFF.